A single sample gave rise to the 27 T cell receptor beta chains below, sequenced in a study of T cells after yellow fever vaccination. TCRdb re-analysed the 5' RACE reads in MiXCR, keeping a single row per CDR3 protein. Altogether about 230,000 distinct CDR3 sequences are present, around 6.7% being singletons, with the ten largest covering approximately 0.99%. Material: CD4+ T cells sorted from PBMCs, obtained on the day of the yellow fever booster vaccination. Receptors originate from a man younger than 40 who received the YFV17D yellow fever vaccine.

This clonotype has at least ten counts. This rearrangement joins TRBV27 to TRBJ1-1; weak D call: TRBD1 (6 bases). Trimming stripped 2 bases from V and 0 bases from J, with 10 bases between. Germline CDR1 is MNHEY and CDR2 is SMNVEV (reference sequence). There are 15 residues in the CDR3. Here the CDR3 DNA reads TGTGCCAGCAGTTTACAAGGACAGTTGAACACTGAAGCTTTCTTT. Residues: CASSLQGQLNTEAFF.

The sample holds many counts of this clonotype. V usage is TRBV29-1 and J usage is TRBJ2-5, with TRBD2 identical over 7 bases. V dropped 5 bases and J dropped 1; count of bases not matched to a gene: 4. This CDR3 contains 13 residues. Looked up from germline, CDR1 is SQVTM and CDR2 is ANQGSEA. CDR3 amino acids: CSVSGIGQETQYF. In DNA, the CDR3 is TGCAGCGTTAGCGGGATTGGCCAAGAGACCCAGTACTTC.

This chain connects TRBV28 to TRBJ1-5; 10 nucleotides align to TRBD1. The V gene's germline CDR1 is MDHEN and CDR2 SYDVKM. This CDR3 spans 16 amino acids. The J segment lost 6 bases and the V segment lost 6 bases, leaving 11 bases of the junction unmatched. CDR3 loop: CASRPEGQGTGQPQHF. The CDR3 bases are TGTGCCAGCAGGCCGGAGGGACAGGGGACAGGTCAGCCCCAGCATTTT.

The chain's CDR3 is CASSLVAAASYNEQFF. The CDR3 nucleotides are TGTGCCAGCAGCTTAGTGGCGGCGGCCTCCTACAATGAGCAGTTCTTC. This chain uses TRBV7-2 with TRBJ2-1; unclear D gene. The CDR3 runs 16 residues. CDR1 SGHTA and CDR2 FQGNSA come from the germline V gene. Trimming shortened V by 1 base and J by 0 bases, and 10 bases separated the two germline ends.

This clonotype was counted many times. J is TRBJ2-2 and V is TRBV5-1; 9 bases map to TRBD2. V shed 6 bases and J 6 bases; nucleotides not matched to a gene: 12. The germline gives CDR1 SGHRS, CDR2 YFSETQ. The CDR3 length is 16 residues. CDR3 sequence: CASIAGPGLASGELFF. CDR3 sequence (DNA): TGCGCCAGCATCGCGGGACCGGGACTAGCCTCCGGGGAGCTGTTTTTT.

In this sample, this clonotype turned up a few times. This chain connects TRBV5-1 to TRBJ2-3; 7 nucleotides line up with TRBD1. Unmatched junction bases numbered 13, after V lost 4 bases and J lost 2 bases. CDR1 is SGHRS, CDR2 YFSETQ, per germline. The CDR3 loop spans 17 amino acids. CDR3: CASSPDLGRGTTDTQYF. In nucleotides, the CDR3 is TGCGCCAGCAGCCCTGACTTGGGCAGGGGGACCACAGATACGCAGTATTTT.

The J gene is TRBJ2-5, the V gene TRBV20-1; possible D gene TRBD2, 6 bases. The CDR3 extends over 12 amino acids. Germline V CDR1 and CDR2: DFQATT, SNEGSKA (reference sequence). The ends were cut back, 7 bases at V and 0 bases at J, with 9 bases in the middle. The CDR3 DNA reads as TGCAGTGTTCGGACTAACCAAGAGACCCAGTACTTC. Amino acid sequence: CSVRTNQETQYF.

CDR3 region: CSVKTGTGNYEQYF. The CDR3 coding sequence is TGCAGTGTTAAGACCGGGACAGGGAACTACGAGCAGTACTTC. The rearrangement uses TRBV20-1 and TRBJ2-7; TRBD1 matches 9 bases. CDR1 is DFQATT, CDR2 SNEGSKA, per germline (reference sequence). This CDR3 region has 14 residues. Trimming took 7 bases from V and 3 from J; bases not matched to a gene: 10.

This clonotype was observed a few times. This chain joins TRBV20-1 and TRBJ2-5, with D possibly being TRBD1 (5 bases). This CDR3 region has 14 residues. V dropped 4 bases and J dropped 4 bases, with 16 bases sitting between them. CDR1 DFQATT and CDR2 SNEGSKA come from the germline V gene (reference sequence). The CDR3 is CSAKWGSITETQYF. CDR3 DNA: TGCAGTGCTAAATGGGGCAGTATCACAGAGACCCAGTACTTC.

This clonotype was recorded many times. The V gene is TRBV20-1, the J gene TRBJ2-1; TRBD2 matches 10 bases. J lost 4 bases, V lost 2 bases, and 5 bases had no gene match. The CDR3 length is 15 residues. Germline CDR1 is DFQATT and CDR2 is SNEGSKA (reference sequence). CDR3 in amino acids: CSARRASGSYNEQFF. The CDR3 coding sequence is TGCAGTGCTAGAAGGGCTAGCGGGAGTTACAATGAGCAGTTCTTC.

The sample holds many counts of this clonotype. V gene TRBV7-3 combines with J gene TRBJ1-1, with unresolved D. V was trimmed by 5 bases and J by 7 bases, leaving 17 bases between them. This CDR3 has 14 residues. CDR1 SGHTA and CDR2 FQGTGA come from the germline V gene. The CDR3 region is CASSPLGGSNEAFF. Written as DNA, the CDR3 is TGTGCCAGCAGCCCCTTGGGAGGATCGAATGAAGCTTTCTTT.

The chain recombines TRBV5-1 with TRBJ2-3, with D unresolved. Between the trimmed V and J ends, which lost 5 bases and 1 base, there was a span of 14 bases. CDR1 is SGHRS, CDR2 YFSETQ, per germline. The CDR3 sequence is 15 residues long. CDR3 coding DNA: TGCGCCAGCAGACCGTGGGCGGAAGGCACAGATACGCAGTATTTT. This translates into CASRPWAEGTDTQYF.

This clonotype was counted only a few times. This chain joins TRBV5-1 and TRBJ2-2; 14 nucleotides align to TRBD2. Unmatched junction bases numbered 7, after V lost 2 bases and J lost 4 bases. Looked up from germline, CDR1 is SGHRS and CDR2 is YFSETQ. There are 18 residues in the CDR3. CDR3 sequence: CASSFETSGRASTGELFF. DNA for the CDR3: TGCGCCAGCAGCTTCGAGACTAGCGGGAGGGCGAGCACCGGGGAGCTGTTTTTT.

The V and J genes are TRBV14 and TRBJ2-2; D gene unclear. CDR3 size: 12 residues. Trimming cost V 2 bases and J 7 bases, with 5 bases left between them. Germline lookup yields CDR1 SGHDN and CDR2 FVKESK. CDR3 in DNA: TGTGCCAGCAGCCAATCCGTCGGGGAGCTGTTTTTT. Its translation is CASSQSVGELFF.

This clonotype was seen a few times. The chain links TRBV5-6 to TRBJ2-3; the D gene is possibly TRBD1 (6 bases). Germline V lookup: CDR1 SGHDT, CDR2 YYEEEE. This CDR3 is 14 amino acids long. V dropped 6 bases and J dropped 4 bases, with 15 bases sitting between them. Here the CDR3 DNA reads TGTGCCAGCACTGAAGGGGGAGTGGCAGATACGCAGTATTTT. Its protein is CASTEGGVADTQYF.

This clonotype was observed a handful of times. V and J are TRBV10-3 and TRBJ2-5, with 13 bases fitting TRBD2. The CDR3 loop spans 14 amino acids. Germline V gene data show CDR1 as ENHRY and CDR2 as SYGVKD. V shed 10 bases, J shed 5 bases, and the junction held 7 bases outside the gene matches. In nucleotides, the CDR3 is TGTGCCACCAAACGGACTAGCGGGAGTGAGACCCAGTACTTC. Amino acids: CATKRTSGSETQYF.

The V gene is TRBV30, the J gene TRBJ1-4, with a possible D match to TRBD1 (5 bases). This CDR3 region has 15 residues. CDR1 and CDR2 (germline): GTSNPN, SVGIG (reference sequence). Trimming left V 0 bases short and J 2 bases short, with 10 bases between. The CDR3 region has the DNA TGTGCCTGGAGTGTACTAGGGGCCACTAATGAAAAACTGTTTTTT. This gives the protein CAWSVLGATNEKLFF. Together with reference TRBV30 and TRBJ1-4, the CDR3 gives the full variable domain: SQTIHQWPATLVQPVGSPLSLECTVEGTSNPNLYWYRQAAGRGLQLLFYSVGIGQISSEVPQNLSASRPQDRQFILSSKKLLLSDSGFYLCAWSVLGATNEKLFFGSGTQLSVL.

The table lists this clonotype with a few counts. J is TRBJ2-5 and V is TRBV5-1; TRBD2 might be the D (5 bases). CDR1 SGHRS and CDR2 YFSETQ come from the germline V gene. V lost 0 bases to trimming and J lost 5 bases, with 14 bases between them. This CDR3 region has 15 residues. Here the CDR3 DNA reads TGCGCCAGCAGCTTGGTGAGCGGCCAAGAGGAGACCCAGTACTTC. Encoded protein: CASSLVSGQEETQYF.

This clonotype was seen a few times. V usage is TRBV19 and J usage is TRBJ2-5; 9 positions match TRBD2. This CDR3 comprises 14 residues. From germline, CDR1 is LNHDA and CDR2 SQIVND (reference sequence). V lost 4 bases and J lost 4; bases outside the gene matches: 4. The CDR3 sequence is CASSTSGRSETQYF. CDR3 DNA sequence: TGTGCCAGTAGTACCAGCGGGAGGTCAGAGACCCAGTACTTC.

This clonotype has at least ten counts. The chain couples TRBV28 to TRBJ1-6; the match to TRBD1 covers 9 bases. CDR3 length: 15 residues. Germline V CDR1 and CDR2: MDHEN, SYDVKM. Unmatched junction bases numbered 11, after V lost 8 bases and J lost 9 bases. The CDR3, as DNA: TGTGCCAGCGCCTTTACAGGGGGCGCAGCTTCACCCCTCCACTTT. Translated, it gives CASAFTGGAASPLHF.

This clonotype was detected only a few times. The chain has TRBV6-2 or TRBV6-3 and TRBJ2-6; no definite D call. Trimming pared 2 bases from V and 2 bases from J, leaving 19 bases between. The germline V gene has CDR1 MNHEY and CDR2 SVGEGT. This CDR3 has 19 amino acids. This chain's CDR3 is CASSYQPRRLVAGANVLTF. The CDR3 DNA reads TGTGCCAGCAGTTACCAGCCCCGGCGACTTGTAGCTGGGGCCAACGTCCTGACTTTC.

This clonotype was seen at least ten times. The chain employs TRBV5-6 and TRBJ2-2, with TRBD1 matching over 9 bases. There are 16 residues in the CDR3. CDR1 is SGHDT and CDR2 is YYEEEE in the germline V gene. V trimming: 0 bases; J trimming: 5 bases; junction bases outside the gene matches: 5. Here the CDR3 reads CASSLAPGQGTGELFF. The CDR3 DNA is TGTGCCAGCAGCTTGGCCCCGGGACAGGGTACCGGGGAGCTGTTTTTT.

This clonotype appeared a few times. The chain combines TRBV18 with TRBJ2-7, with 9 bases identical to TRBD1. V lost 3 bases, J lost 6 bases, and 12 bases stayed unmatched. The CDR3 is 16 amino acids. The germline V gene has CDR1 KGHSH and CDR2 LQKENI. CDR3: CASSPKAGTGSPEQYF. CDR3 in DNA: TGTGCCAGCTCACCCAAAGCCGGGACAGGGTCACCCGAGCAGTACTTC.

At least ten counts were recorded for this clonotype. The J gene is TRBJ2-1, the V gene TRBV5-1; 8 nucleotides agree with TRBD1. The V and J ends lost 5 bases and 6 bases, in that order; junction bases with no gene match: 7. From germline, CDR1 is SGHRS and CDR2 YFSETQ. The CDR3 runs to 14 residues. The CDR3 coding sequence is TGCGCCAGCAGTCTCGGACAGGGCGGCAATGAGCAGTTCTTC. Translating it yields CASSLGQGGNEQFF.

This clonotype turned up a few times. The chain recombines TRBV28 with TRBJ1-5, with D maybe TRBD1 (5 bases). Germline V CDR1 and CDR2: MDHEN, SYDVKM. V lost 2 bases and J 3 bases, leaving 11 bases between the germline ends. CDR3 size: 15 residues. The CDR3 bases are TGTGCCAGCAGTTTACAGGGTGTCTCCAATCAGCCCCAGCATTTT. Translation gives CASSLQGVSNQPQHF.

This clonotype was observed many times. The chain joins TRBV12-3 or TRBV12-4 to TRBJ2-1; D not certain. With 2 bases removed from V and 10 bases from J, the gap between germline ends came to 24 bases. The CDR3 has 17 residues. CDR3 nucleotide sequence: TGTGCCAGCAGTTTAATACGTATGGCCCTCGTATCCTACGAGCAGTTCTTC. Its protein is CASSLIRMALVSYEQFF.

V usage is TRBV20-1 and J usage is TRBJ2-5; a weak D match, TRBD2 (6 bases). Between the trimmed V and J ends, which lost 8 bases and 1 base, there was a span of 17 bases. This CDR3 region has 14 residues. Looked up from germline, CDR1 is DFQATT and CDR2 is SNEGSKA (reference sequence). The CDR3 DNA reads as TGCAGTACCCCCCCGGGACTCTTCCAAGAGACCCAGTACTTC. It specifies CSTPPGLFQETQYF.